This paragraph reports one T cell receptor beta chain. Its antigen target is currently unknown. No per-base quality is available; no much larger clone lies one base away. For repertoire sequencing, the TCR beta CDR3 regions were amplified from RNA transcripts. The first round was an RT-PCR using HTBI primers with the Qiagen OneStep RT-PCR kit, and this first round was followed by a second-round multiplex PCR, then size selection and purification. Sequencing of the libraries was carried out on an Illumina HiSeq2000 in paired-end mode with 100 bp reads. Concerning the study's data processing: SOAPnuke was used for read processing, and reads with adapters, uncalled bases, a mean Phred below 15, or no exact constant-primer or identifier match were discarded. COPE v1.2.5 was used to merge the high-quality paired reads. Each unique nucleotide sequence was defined as a clonotype, and clonotypes were aligned to IMGT TRB V, D and J references with MiTCR v1.1. The analysis was limited to V-J combinations with a frequency above 0.0001, which together covered over 99% of the repertoires. A TCR clonal expansion and chaos score per V-J combination was defined as the ratio of F50 clonal expansion to chaos observed in the TCRdist matrix. Welch's t-statistics and random forest were used to reduce the features to about a dozen V-J combinations, which were then used as input to a naive Bayes classifier. The Morisita-Horn index was used to measure how similar the thyroid and blood repertoires were. TCRdb reworked the public reads: Q25 trimming with fastp, MiXCR clone assembly, productive beta chains retained. Identical CDR3 protein sequences are pooled into one entry, listed with their most common genes and DNA. The V and J calls were not made by the authors but by TCRdb's processing. The sample table records 680,000 or so distinct CDR3 sequences; about a fifth of these occur just once. The top ten constitute approximately 6.5% of the sample.

The data were taken from a study of Graves' ophthalmopathy and Graves' hyperthyroidism (dated by TCRdb to 2016 to 2019). General notes on the study: Peripheral blood was collected at initial diagnosis, before any treatment. Once sampling was done, hyperthyroidism patients were given methimazole at a starting dose of 30 mg daily, while ophthalmopathy patients were given high-dose intravenous methylprednisolone. For independent validation, a separate cohort was made up of 18 hyperthyroidism patients plus 17 patients who later progressed from hyperthyroidism to ophthalmopathy. In total, over 130 blood samples were TCR-sequenced: approximately 42 ophthalmopathy, under 80 hyperthyroidism and about 17 hyperthyroidism-to-ophthalmopathy patients. A discovery set of 95 to 100 patients (around 45 ophthalmopathy, around 57 stable hyperthyroidism) was enrolled to explore V-J signatures distinguishing ophthalmopathy from hyperthyroidism. The 100 discovery patients were randomly split 7:3 into training and test sets. To tell Graves' ophthalmopathy apart from Graves' hyperthyroidism, and to predict which patients would progress to ophthalmopathy, the study relied on TCR beta repertoire signatures. In six or seven hyperthyroidism patients, the T-cell repertoires found in thyroid tissue were compared with those found in blood. What the work shows at the level of the full study, not this receptor alone: No statistical method was used to set the sample size in advance, and the investigators knew which group each participant was assigned to. The 13-signature model separated ophthalmopathy from stable hyperthyroidism with 85% to 90% sensitivity and approximately 83% specificity in cross-validation, and 80%/75% in the test set. Most of the expanded thyroid clonotypes with a frequency above 0.001 were also detected in blood, and it was suggested that the thyroid immune response may be reflected by blood repertoires. In validation, the model predicted ophthalmopathy progression with about 71% sensitivity and 72.22% specificity; roughly 11 predicted patients were CT-confirmed with GO in a median of approximately 6.5 months.

The CDR3, cysteine through phenylalanine, is 12 amino acids long. Of the read, only the CDR3 DNA is kept; its 36 bases are in frame from base 1. V sheds 5 bases and J sheds 6 bases, leaving 11 bases between their ends. Via the germline V gene, CDR1 is SGHTA and CDR2 FQGNSA. A patient counted as having stable hyperthyroidism if there was no progression to ophthalmopathy within 18 months of follow-up. The hyperthyroidism patients were 18 to 65 years old and newly diagnosed, with a disease duration of less than 2 months. Anyone with other autoimmune diseases, uncontrolled infections, pregnancy or lactation was excluded from the study. Diagnosis relied on clinical symptoms, serum thyroxine, TRAb, thyroid ultrasound and orbital computed tomography. PBMCs were isolated from about 10 ml of fresh peripheral blood by Ficoll-Paque density gradient centrifugation. Trizol reagent was used to extract the total RNA, and its quality was then checked on an Agilent 2100 Bioanalyzer.

The sequence links TRBV7-2 to TRBJ2-7, with the identity of the D gene unclear. This TCR was recovered from a woman aged 18 to 35 with stable Graves' hyperthyroidism. Some clones in this sample may be carry-over from other donors' samples. Donor details come from another sample of the same person, matched by shared clones. The material sequenced was peripheral blood. Read as DNA, the sequence is TGTGCCAGCAGCCCCCCCGCCCCCGAGCAGTACTTC. Its translation reads: CASSPPAPEQYF.